The present entry profiles one TCR beta chain with its context. Its antigen is not known. Amplification used 60 Vbeta primers and 13 Jbeta primers. TCRdb's copy holds only in-frame clones and misses some; the assay was immunoSEQ multiplex PCR. The repertoire has 150,000 to 200,000 clones, roughly 84% of them found once; the top ten carry about 0.26%. V was pared by 7 bases and J by 3 bases, with 29 bases between. Germline CDR1 and CDR2: MDHEN and SYDVKM. The CDR3 is 19 residues long. The data were taken from a study of cytomegalovirus exposure and HLA in healthy donors. The study, taken as a whole, reports: Donor immune exposure was known only as CMV serostatus. Data from an earlier analysis indicated that most TCR beta V segments were productive either about 87% or about 30% of the time. There were some V segments, including TRBV6-2 and TRBV6-3, excluded as indistinguishable.

The gene calls are TRBV28 and TRBJ2-3; possibly TRBD2 for D (5 bases). This clonotype was sampled from a boy between 10 and 17 years old in good health and CMV-seronegative. Input material: PBMCs. The CDR3 is CASTLRAVRSRTRTDTQYF. DNA for the CDR3: TGTGCCAGCACCCTGAGGGCAGTCCGGAGCAGGACGAGAACAGATACGCAGTATTTT.